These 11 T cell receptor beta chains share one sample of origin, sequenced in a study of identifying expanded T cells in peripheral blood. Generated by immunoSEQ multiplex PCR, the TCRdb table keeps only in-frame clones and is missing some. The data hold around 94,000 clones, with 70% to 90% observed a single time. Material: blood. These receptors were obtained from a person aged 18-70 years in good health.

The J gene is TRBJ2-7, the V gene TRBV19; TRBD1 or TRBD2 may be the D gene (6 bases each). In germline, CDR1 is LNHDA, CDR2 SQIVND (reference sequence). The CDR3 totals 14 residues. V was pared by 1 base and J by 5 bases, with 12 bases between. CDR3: CASSIVGGRNEQYF. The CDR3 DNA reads TGTGCCAGTAGTATAGTCGGGGGCAGGAACGAGCAGTACTTC.

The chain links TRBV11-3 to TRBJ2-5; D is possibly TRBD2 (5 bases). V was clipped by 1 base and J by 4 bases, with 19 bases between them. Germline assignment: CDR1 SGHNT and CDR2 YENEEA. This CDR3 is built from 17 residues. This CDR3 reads CASSLGLVLAGGETQYF. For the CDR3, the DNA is TGTGCCAGCAGCTTAGGGCTGGTGTTGGCAGGAGGAGAGACCCAGTACTTC.

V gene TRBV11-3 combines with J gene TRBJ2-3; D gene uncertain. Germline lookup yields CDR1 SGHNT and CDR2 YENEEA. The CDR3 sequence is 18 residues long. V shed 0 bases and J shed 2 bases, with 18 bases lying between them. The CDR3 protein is CASSLDTTAIFFTDTQYF. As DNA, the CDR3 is TGTGCCAGCAGCTTAGATACCACCGCGATATTCTTCACAGATACGCAGTATTTT.

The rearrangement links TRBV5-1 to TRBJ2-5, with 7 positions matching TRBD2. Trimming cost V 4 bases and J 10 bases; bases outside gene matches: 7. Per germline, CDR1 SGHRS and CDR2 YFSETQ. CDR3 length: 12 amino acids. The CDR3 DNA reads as TGCGCCAGCAGCCCAGATGGGGGGGGCCAGTACTTC. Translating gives CASSPDGGGQYF.

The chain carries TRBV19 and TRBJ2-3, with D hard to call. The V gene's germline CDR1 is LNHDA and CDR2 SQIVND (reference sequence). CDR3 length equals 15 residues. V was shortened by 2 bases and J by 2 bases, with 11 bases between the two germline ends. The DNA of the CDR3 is TGTGCCAGTAGTATAATGGGCAGCCTCACAGATACGCAGTATTTT. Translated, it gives CASSIMGSLTDTQYF.

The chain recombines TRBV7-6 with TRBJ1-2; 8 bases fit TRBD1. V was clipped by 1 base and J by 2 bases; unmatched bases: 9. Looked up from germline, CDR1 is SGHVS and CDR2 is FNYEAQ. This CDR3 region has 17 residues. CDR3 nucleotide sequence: TGTGCCAGCAGCTTAGTAGCTCTGGACAGGGACAACTATGGCTACACCTTC. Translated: CASSLVALDRDNYGYTF.

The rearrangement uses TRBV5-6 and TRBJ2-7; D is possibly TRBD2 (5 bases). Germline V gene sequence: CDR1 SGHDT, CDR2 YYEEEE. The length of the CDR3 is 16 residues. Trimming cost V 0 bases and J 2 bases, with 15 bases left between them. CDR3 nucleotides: TGTGCCAGCAGCTTGGCCTTTGAAGGGAGCCCCTACGAGCAGTACTTC. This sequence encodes CASSLAFEGSPYEQYF.

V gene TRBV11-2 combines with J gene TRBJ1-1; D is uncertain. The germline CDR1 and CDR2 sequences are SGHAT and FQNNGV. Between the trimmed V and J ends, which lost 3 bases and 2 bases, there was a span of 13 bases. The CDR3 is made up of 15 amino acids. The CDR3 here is CASSFVVSANTEAFF. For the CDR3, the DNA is TGTGCCAGCAGCTTTGTAGTGTCAGCTAACACTGAAGCTTTCTTT.

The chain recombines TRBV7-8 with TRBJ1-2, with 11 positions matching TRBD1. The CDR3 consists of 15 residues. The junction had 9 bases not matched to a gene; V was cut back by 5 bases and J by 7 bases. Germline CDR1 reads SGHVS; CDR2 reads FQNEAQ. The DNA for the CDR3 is TGTGCCAGCAGCAGCCGGACAGGGGGCGCAAGTGGCTACACCTTC. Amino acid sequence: CASSSRTGGASGYTF.

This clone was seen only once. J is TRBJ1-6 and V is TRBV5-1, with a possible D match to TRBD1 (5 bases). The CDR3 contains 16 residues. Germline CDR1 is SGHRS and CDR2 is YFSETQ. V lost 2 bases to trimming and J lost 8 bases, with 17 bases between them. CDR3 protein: CASSFSSRQTDSPLHF. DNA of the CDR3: TGCGCCAGCAGCTTTTCTTCGAGACAGACCGATTCACCCCTCCACTTT.

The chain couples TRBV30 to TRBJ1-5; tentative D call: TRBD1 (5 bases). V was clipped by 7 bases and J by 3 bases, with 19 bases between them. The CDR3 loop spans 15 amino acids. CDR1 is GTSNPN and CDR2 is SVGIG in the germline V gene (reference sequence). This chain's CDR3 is CAFIPGDGYNQPQHF. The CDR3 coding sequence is TGTGCCTTTATCCCGGGGGACGGTTACAATCAGCCCCAGCATTTT.